This entry lists 21 T cell receptor beta chains sequenced from one sample in a study of cytomegalovirus exposure and HLA in healthy donors. Some clones are missing from TCRdb's copy, which holds only in-frame ones; the method was immunoSEQ multiplex PCR. The table lists 150,000 to 200,000 clones, around 86% of them singletons. The sample was PBMCs. The origin of the receptors is a woman between 18 and 29 years old in good health and CMV-seronegative.

The chain carries TRBV10-2 and TRBJ2-7, with 10 bases identical to TRBD2. Germline loops: CDR1 WSHSY, CDR2 SAAADI. The CDR3 runs to 15 residues. The J segment lost 5 bases and the V segment lost 4 bases, leaving 8 bases of the junction unmatched. CDR3: CASSGTSGPTDEQYF. The CDR3 DNA follows: TGCGCCAGCAGTGGGACTAGCGGACCCACTGACGAGCAGTACTTC.

J is TRBJ1-2 and V is TRBV29-1, with 7 positions matching TRBD1. Trimming removed 6 bases from V and 8 bases from J; junction bases left unmatched: 9. CDR1 SQVTM and CDR2 ANQGSEA come from the germline V gene. The CDR3 spans 12 residues. CDR3 nucleotide sequence: TGCAGCGTGGAATCGACAGGGCTGGGCTACACCTTC. Residues: CSVESTGLGYTF.

The V gene is TRBV2, the J gene TRBJ1-1; TRBD1 aligns across 9 bases. The CDR3 is made up of 13 amino acids. The V gene's germline CDR1 is SNHLY and CDR2 FYNNEI. V trimming: 7 bases; J trimming: 4 bases; junction bases outside the gene matches: 4. CDR3 loop: CASTDRGGTEAFF. CDR3 DNA sequence: TGTGCCAGCACGGACAGGGGAGGCACTGAAGCTTTCTTT.

CDR3 loop: CAWSLAYEQYF. The CDR3 bases are TGTGCCTGGAGTCTTGCCTACGAGCAGTACTTC. The chain has TRBV30 and TRBJ2-7; D is unresolved. The CDR3 has 11 residues. The V gene's germline CDR1 is GTSNPN and CDR2 SVGIG (reference sequence). V lost 2 bases and J 2 bases, leaving 4 bases between the germline ends.

This clone has just one count. This chain links TRBV7-2 with TRBJ2-5; TRBD2 might be the D (5 bases). V shed 2 bases and J shed 2 bases, with 12 bases lying between them. CDR1 and CDR2 from the germline V gene are SGHTA and FQGNSA. The length of the CDR3 is 15 residues. Written as DNA, the CDR3 is TGTGCCAGCAGCTTAAAGCCTAGCTCTCAAGAGACCCAGTACTTC. This sequence encodes CASSLKPSSQETQYF.

The J gene is TRBJ1-5, the V gene TRBV5-1, with 12 bases lining up with TRBD1. The V gene end was trimmed by 3 bases and the J gene end by 6 bases; junction bases not matched to a gene: 4. Germline V CDR1 and CDR2: SGHRS, YFSETQ. This CDR3 has 15 amino acids. The CDR3: CASSSGTGGTQPQHF. DNA of the CDR3: TGCGCCAGCAGCTCGGGGACAGGGGGCACTCAGCCCCAGCATTTT.

Concerning this clone: One end of the junction fails to match germline, which may point to a read error. V is TRBV19 and J is TRBJ2-1, with 14 bases identical to TRBD2. Germline lookup yields CDR1 LNHDA and CDR2 SQIVND (reference sequence). The length of the CDR3 is 19 residues. In nucleotides, the CDR3 is TGTGCCAGTACCCTGGGGTGGACTAGCGGGAGGATCTCCGACAATGAGCAGTTCTTC. Translated: CASTLGWTSGRISDNEQFF.

This clone was recorded once. The V gene is TRBV6-5, the J gene TRBJ2-7; 8 bases line up with TRBD1. The CDR3 covers 14 residues. Looked up from germline, CDR1 is MNHEY and CDR2 is SVGAGI. V gave up 5 bases and J gave up 2 bases; unmatched junction bases: 5. DNA for the CDR3: TGTGCCAGCAGTATGGACAGGGACGCCTACGAGCAGTACTTC. Its translation: CASSMDRDAYEQYF.

The rearrangement uses TRBV30 and TRBJ2-5; TRBD2 is a possible D gene (5 bases). This CDR3 is built from 15 residues. The V end lost 0 bases, the J end lost 1 base, and 12 bases lay between the germline ends. Germline-derived CDR1 and CDR2 are GTSNPN and SVGIG (reference sequence). CDR3 region: CAWSVPSGSQETQYF. In DNA, the CDR3 is TGTGCCTGGAGTGTACCTTCGGGGAGCCAAGAGACCCAGTACTTC.

The V call is TRBV5-4, the J call TRBJ2-1, with 10 bases fitting TRBD2. Losses at the gene ends were 5 bases for V and 1 base for J; bases not matched to a gene: 6. CDR1 is SGHNT, CDR2 YYREEE, per germline (reference sequence). The CDR3 has 16 amino acids. In nucleotides, the CDR3 is TGTGCCAGCAGGTCTACTAGCGGGGAATCCTACAATGAGCAGTTCTTC. Translation gives CASRSTSGESYNEQFF.

The J gene is TRBJ1-1, the V gene TRBV10-2, with TRBD1 as a possible D gene (5 bases). CDR3 size: 13 residues. Trimming removed 4 bases from V and 0 bases from J, with 6 bases in between. Germline V gene lookup returns CDR1 WSHSY and CDR2 SAAADI. The CDR3 loop reads CASSGQMNTEAFF. CDR3 DNA: TGCGCCAGCAGTGGACAGATGAACACTGAAGCTTTCTTT.

The chain is built from TRBV6-5 and TRBJ1-2, with D maybe TRBD1 (6 bases). Between the trimmed V and J ends, which lost 11 bases and 4 bases, there was a span of 14 bases. Germline CDR1 MNHEY, CDR2 SVGAGI. This CDR3 is 12 amino acids long. This CDR3 is CAARGYLYGYTF. As DNA, the CDR3 is TGTGCCGCCAGGGGTTACCTCTATGGCTACACCTTC.

The chain links TRBV5-1 to TRBJ2-1; D uncertain. V was cut by 9 bases and J by 8 bases, with 15 bases left in between. Germline values: CDR1 SGHRS, CDR2 YFSETQ. The CDR3 is made up of 12 amino acids. CDR3 bases: TGCGCCACCATTCCGGTGGGCGATGAGCAGTTCTTC. Amino acids: CATIPVGDEQFF. Complete variable domain (other parts from reference TRBV5-1 and TRBJ2-1): KAGVTQTPRYLIKTRGQQVTLSCSPISGHRSVSWYQQTPGQGLQFLFEYFSETQRNKGNFPGRFSGRQFSNSRSEMNVSTLELGDSALYLCATIPVGDEQFFGPGTRLTVL.

The count of this clone is one. The rearrangement joins TRBV6-6 to TRBJ1-1; D might be TRBD1 (5 bases). Germline CDR1 MNHNY, CDR2 SVGAGI (reference sequence). The CDR3 has 13 residues. Trimming pared 5 bases from V and 3 bases from J, leaving 10 bases between. Written as DNA, the CDR3 is TGTGCCAGCAGTCCGGGGGTATACACTGAAGCTTTCTTT. Its translation: CASSPGVYTEAFF.

The rearrangement joins TRBV5-1 to TRBJ2-3, with a tentative D call TRBD2 (5 bases). V was cut by 2 bases and J by 3 bases, with 13 bases left in between. The germline CDR1 and CDR2 sequences are SGHRS and YFSETQ. The CDR3 contains 15 residues. CDR3 residues: CASSFNGVETDTQYF. The CDR3 coding sequence is TGCGCCAGCAGCTTTAACGGGGTCGAGACAGATACGCAGTATTTT.

This chain joins TRBV6-5 and TRBJ1-1; D is perhaps TRBD1 (6 bases). This CDR3 has 11 residues. The germline gives CDR1 MNHEY, CDR2 SVGAGI. Trimming cost V 8 bases and J 8 bases, with 12 bases left between them. The CDR3 DNA sequence: TGTGCCAGCCATAAGGGGGGGGAAGCTTTCTTT. Its translation: CASHKGGEAFF.

This chain uses TRBV10-1 with TRBJ2-2; no firm D call. The germline gives CDR1 WNHNN, CDR2 SYGVQD (reference sequence). Trimming shortened V by 2 bases and J by 9 bases, and 7 bases separated the two germline ends. This CDR3 comprises 12 residues. The CDR3 region has the DNA TGCGCCAGCAGTGAGAACTCCAGGGAGCTGTTTTTT. Its translation: CASSENSRELFF.

J is TRBJ2-2 and V is TRBV11-2, with 7 bases matching TRBD2. V shed 3 bases and J 6 bases; nucleotides not matched to a gene: 16. Germline loops: CDR1 SGHAT, CDR2 FQNNGV. The CDR3 has 18 amino acids. CDR3 sequence (DNA): TGTGCCAGCAGCTTTCCGAAAGATAGCGGGCGGGGTCCCGGGGAGCTGTTTTTT. Translation gives CASSFPKDSGRGPGELFF.

The V gene is TRBV11-2, the J gene TRBJ2-7; tentative D call: TRBD2 (6 bases). The CDR3 has 14 amino acids. The germline V and J ends were trimmed by 1 base and 7 bases, with 14 bases remaining between them. The germline CDR1 and CDR2 sequences are SGHAT and FQNNGV. CDR3 coding DNA: TGTGCCAGCAGCTTAGCGGGAGCTCCTTTTGAGCAGTACTTC. Translation gives CASSLAGAPFEQYF.

The J gene is TRBJ1-1, the V gene TRBV6-1, with D possibly TRBD1 on 5 matching bases. The CDR3 has 13 residues. The V gene's germline CDR1 is MNHNS and CDR2 SASEGT. The germline V and J ends were trimmed by 7 bases and 7 bases, with 16 bases remaining between them. In nucleotides, the CDR3 is TGTGCCAGCATGATGGGGGGAGAGTATGAAGCTTTCTTT. Translated: CASMMGGEYEAFF.

The chain combines TRBV29-1 with TRBJ2-1; 7 positions match TRBD1. V was clipped by 7 bases and J by 9 bases; unmatched bases: 15. From germline, CDR1 is SQVTM and CDR2 ANQGSEA. The CDR3 extends over 14 amino acids. The CDR3 sequence is CSATEGAYLREQFF. The CDR3 DNA reads TGCAGCGCCACTGAGGGGGCTTATCTTCGTGAGCAGTTCTTC.